A single sample is the source of the 21 T cell receptor beta chains below, sequenced in a study of Graves' ophthalmopathy and Graves' hyperthyroidism. RNA transcripts were the template, and TCR beta CDR3 regions were amplified from them. HTBI-primed RT-PCR formed the first round, and a multiplex PCR formed the second. MiXCR, applied by TCRdb to the multiplex PCR reads, yields one record per CDR3 protein. Of 300,000 to 500,000 distinct CDR3 sequences in the sample, 15% were seen once. Source material: peripheral blood. Source of these receptors: a woman aged 18 to 35 with stable Graves' hyperthyroidism.

This clonotype appeared many times. CDR3 nucleotides: TGTGCCAGCAGTGCATCGAGGGGATCCTACGAGCAGTACTTC. Translation gives CASSASRGSYEQYF. The chain is built from TRBV6-1 and TRBJ2-7; D tentatively reads TRBD1 or TRBD2 (5 bases each). CDR3 length: 14 residues. The germline V gene encodes CDR1 MNHNS and CDR2 SASEGT. With 4 bases removed from V and 1 base from J, the gap between germline ends came to 11 bases.

In its sample, this clonotype was seen many times. The genes are TRBV10-3 and TRBJ1-1; TRBD1 might be the D (5 bases). Deletions cut 3 bases from V and 1 base from J, with 18 bases between. In germline, CDR1 is ENHRY, CDR2 SYGVKD. The CDR3 runs 17 residues. The CDR3: CAISDPKPGPTNTEAFF. In DNA form, the CDR3 reads TGTGCCATCAGTGACCCCAAACCGGGACCGACGAACACTGAAGCTTTCTTT.

This clonotype was observed many times. The rearrangement uses TRBV11-3 and TRBJ1-2; 7 bases line up with TRBD1. The J segment lost 2 bases and the V segment lost 7 bases, leaving 10 bases of the junction unmatched. Germline V gene data show CDR1 as SGHNT and CDR2 as YENEEA. The CDR3 runs to 15 residues. Here the CDR3 reads CASIKVTGLNYGYTF. As DNA, the CDR3 is TGTGCCAGCATAAAGGTGACAGGGCTGAACTATGGCTACACCTTC.

The V call is TRBV6-5, the J call TRBJ1-1; D is ambiguous. Trimming pared 2 bases from V and 0 bases from J, leaving 13 bases between. Germline values: CDR1 MNHEY, CDR2 SVGAGI. The CDR3 is made up of 16 amino acids. DNA for the CDR3: TGTGCCAGCAGTTACGAACCGGGCGGGATGAACACTGAAGCTTTCTTT. Its translation: CASSYEPGGMNTEAFF.

This rearrangement joins TRBV7-2 to TRBJ2-7, with D maybe TRBD2 (6 bases). With 5 bases removed from V and 6 bases from J, the gap between germline ends came to 11 bases. Germline values: CDR1 SGHTA, CDR2 FQGNSA. The CDR3 covers 12 residues. The CDR3 nucleotides are TGTGCCAGCAGCGCAGGAGGGGTCGAGCAGTACTTC. Its protein is CASSAGGVEQYF. The full variable domain, rest sourced from reference TRBV7-2 and TRBJ2-7, is GAGVSQSPSNKVTEKGKDVELRCDPISGHTALYWYRQSLGQGLEFLIYFQGNSAPDKSGLPSDRFSAERTGGSVSTLTIQRTQQEDSAVYLCASSAGGVEQYFGPGTRLTVT.

This clonotype came up many times. The V gene is TRBV28, the J gene TRBJ2-7; a weak D match, TRBD1 (6 bases). The germline V gene encodes CDR1 MDHEN and CDR2 SYDVKM. Deletions cut 6 bases from V and 3 bases from J, with 12 bases between. The CDR3 is 13 residues long. CDR3 in amino acids: CASSLTGNYEQYF. The CDR3 region has the DNA TGTGCCAGCAGCCTGACAGGAAACTACGAGCAGTACTTC.

The chain is built from TRBV20-1 and TRBJ1-6, with 7 bases that match TRBD1. CDR3 size: 15 residues. J was trimmed by 8 bases and V by 1 base; bases with no gene match: 8. In germline, CDR1 is DFQATT, CDR2 SNEGSKA (reference sequence). The CDR3 coding sequence is TGCAGTGCTAGAGTAGTGCAGGGGGGGGATTCACCCCTCCACTTT. Translation gives CSARVVQGGDSPLHF.

Many counts were recorded for this clonotype. J is TRBJ1-3 and V is TRBV27; D call uncertain. Germline V CDR1 and CDR2: MNHEY, SMNVEV (reference sequence). Deletions cut 2 bases from V and 3 bases from J, with 8 bases between. This CDR3 is built from 14 residues. CDR3 loop: CASSLRAYGNTIYF. CDR3 coding DNA: TGTGCCAGCAGTTTAAGGGCGTATGGAAACACCATATATTTT.

This clonotype was counted a few times. The chain couples TRBV20-1 to TRBJ2-5; 15 nucleotides agree with TRBD2. V was clipped by 5 bases and J by 0 bases; unmatched bases: 10. Germline CDR1 and CDR2: DFQATT and SNEGSKA (reference sequence). This CDR3 contains 18 residues. The CDR3 region has the DNA TGCAGTGCTGCCCCGACCGGGACTAGCGGGGGGCACCAAGAGACCCAGTACTTC. Its protein is CSAAPTGTSGGHQETQYF.

This rearrangement joins TRBV20-1 to TRBJ1-2, with D tentatively TRBD1 (6 bases). Deletions cut 3 bases from V and 6 bases from J, with 17 bases between. The CDR3 has 14 residues. CDR1 DFQATT and CDR2 SNEGSKA come from the germline V gene (reference sequence). The CDR3 nucleotides read TGCAGTGCTAGGAACCGGGACAATGTCGATGGCTACACCTTC. It codes for CSARNRDNVDGYTF.

This clonotype was seen ten or more times. A much bigger clone sits one base away, suggesting this may be a read error. The chain recombines TRBV6-2 or TRBV6-3 with TRBJ2-5, with D perhaps matching TRBD1 or TRBD2 (6 bases each). Trimming removed 0 bases at V and 5 bases at J, with 13 bases between. Germline V lookup: CDR1 MNHEY, CDR2 SVGEGT. This CDR3 spans 15 amino acids. CDR3 protein: CASSYSRGGSETQYF. The DNA of the CDR3 is TGTGCCAGCAGTTACTCGAGAGGGGGGAGCGAGACCCAGTACTTC.

This clonotype was recorded at least ten times. J is TRBJ2-7 and V is TRBV6-2 or TRBV6-3, with 9 bases aligning to TRBD1. CDR1 is MNHEY and CDR2 is SVGEGT in the germline V gene. The CDR3 has 13 amino acids. J gave up 7 bases and V 7 bases, and 8 bases lay outside the gene matches. CDR3 sequence (DNA): TGTGCCAGCAAGGGCCGACAGGGGGGTGAGCAGTACTTC. It codes for CASKGRQGGEQYF.

As for this clonotype: Just one base apart from a much larger clone, this may be a read error. This sequence joins TRBV7-2 and TRBJ1-2, with D unresolved. From germline, CDR1 is SGHTA and CDR2 FQGNSA. This CDR3 spans 14 amino acids. CDR3 sequence (DNA): TGTGCCTGCAGCTTAGCTCAGTCTAACTATGGCTACACCTTC. This encodes CACSLAQSNYGYTF.

This clonotype was recorded at least ten times. The J gene is TRBJ1-6, the V gene TRBV6-1, with D hard to call. Germline-derived CDR1 and CDR2 are MNHNS and SASEGT. Trimming stripped 4 bases from V and 2 bases from J, with 9 bases between. This CDR3 spans 15 amino acids. For the CDR3, the DNA is TGTGCCAGCAGTGTGGGCCTCGCCTATAATTCACCCCTCCACTTT. It encodes CASSVGLAYNSPLHF.

Details on this clonotype: Germline and junction disagree at one end, which may indicate a read error. The V gene is TRBV10-3, the J gene TRBJ2-6, with no clear D. In germline, CDR1 is ENHRY, CDR2 SYGVKD. There are 15 residues in the CDR3. The CDR3 nucleotides read TGTGCCAGCAGTGAGTCCGGGTCTGGGGCCAACGTCCTGACTTTC. Its protein is CASSESGSGANVLTF.

The sample holds a few counts of this clonotype. This chain connects TRBV25-1 to TRBJ2-2; maybe TRBD2 (5 bases). V lost 8 bases, J lost 6 bases, and 13 bases lay in between. The CDR3 has 13 amino acids. The germline V gene encodes CDR1 MGHDK and CDR2 SYGVNS. DNA of the CDR3: TGTGCCAGCGGGCCAGAGGGCCCCGGGGAGCTGTTTTTT. It specifies CASGPEGPGELFF. The full variable domain, rest sourced from reference TRBV25-1 and TRBJ2-2, is EADIYQTPRYLVIGTGKKITLECSQTMGHDKMYWYQQDPGMELHLIHYSYGVNSTEKGDLSSESTVSRIRTEHFPLTLESARPSHTSQYLCASGPEGPGELFFGEGSRLTVL.

This clonotype has at least ten counts. The chain carries TRBV29-1 and TRBJ1-1, with D hard to call. The CDR3 is 14 amino acids. V was trimmed by 5 bases and J by 1 base, leaving 14 bases between them. CDR1 and CDR2 from the germline V gene are SQVTM and ANQGSEA. CDR3 in amino acids: CSVLLPPRNTEAFF. In nucleotides, the CDR3 is TGCAGCGTTTTGTTACCGCCTCGGAACACTGAAGCTTTCTTT. The full variable domain, completed using reference TRBV29-1 and TRBJ1-1, is SAVISQKPSRDICQRGTSLTIQCQVDSQVTMMFWYRQQPGQSLTLIATANQGSEATYESGFVIDKFPISRPNLTFSTLTVSNMSPEDSSIYLCSVLLPPRNTEAFFGQGTRLTVV.

The sample holds many counts of this clonotype. This chain joins TRBV12-3 or TRBV12-4 and TRBJ2-2; 12 bases map to TRBD1. The junction had 7 bases not matched to a gene; V was cut back by 5 bases and J by 3 bases. The CDR3 totals 17 residues. CDR3 sequence reads: CASSPGQGAWDTGELFF. CDR3 DNA sequence: TGTGCCAGCAGTCCGGGACAGGGGGCCTGGGACACCGGGGAGCTGTTTTTT.

The chain links TRBV5-1 to TRBJ2-5; TRBD2 aligns across 12 bases. V shed 3 bases, J shed 6 bases, and the junction held 12 bases outside the gene matches. From germline, CDR1 is SGHRS and CDR2 YFSETQ. The CDR3 has 17 amino acids. The CDR3 protein is CASSSQFTSGGRKTQYF. CDR3 DNA sequence: TGCGCCAGCAGCTCGCAATTTACTAGCGGGGGGCGGAAGACCCAGTACTTC.

V and J are TRBV12-3 or TRBV12-4 and TRBJ1-1, with TRBD1 matching over 8 bases. With V trimmed by 3 bases and J by 1 base, 7 bases remained unmatched. This CDR3 comprises 16 residues. The CDR3 spells CASSFRQGAGNTEAFF. Here the CDR3 DNA reads TGTGCCAGCAGTTTTAGGCAGGGGGCCGGGAACACTGAAGCTTTCTTT.

This clonotype was observed many times. This chain links TRBV6-1 with TRBJ1-5, with 8 bases identical to TRBD1. The CDR3 consists of 15 residues. Germline CDR1 is MNHNS and CDR2 is SASEGT. V shed 6 bases, J shed 4 bases, and the junction held 8 bases outside the gene matches. The CDR3 loop reads CASRQGARDNQPQHF. Here the CDR3 DNA reads TGTGCCAGCAGGCAGGGGGCTAGGGATAATCAGCCCCAGCATTTT.